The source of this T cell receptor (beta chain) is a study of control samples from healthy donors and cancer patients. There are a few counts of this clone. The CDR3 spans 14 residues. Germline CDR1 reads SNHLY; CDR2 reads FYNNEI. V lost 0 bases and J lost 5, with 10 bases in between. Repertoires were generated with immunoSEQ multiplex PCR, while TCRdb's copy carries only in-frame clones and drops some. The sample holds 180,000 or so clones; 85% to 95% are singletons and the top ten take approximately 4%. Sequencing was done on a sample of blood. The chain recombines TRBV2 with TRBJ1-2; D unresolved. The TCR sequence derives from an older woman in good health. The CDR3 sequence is CASSEARLGYGYTF. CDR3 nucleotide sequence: TGTGCCAGCAGTGAAGCGCGTCTGGGGTATGGCTACACCTTC.